The clone carrying this T cell receptor (beta chain) was picked up one time. Antigen: not known. These data originate in a study of cytomegalovirus exposure and HLA in healthy donors. Broader study findings: For most TCR sequences rarity was the rule, although some public TCRs occurred in many donors. As was reported, the classifier diagnosed cytomegalovirus status with high specificity and sensitivity. The authors listed over 150 TCR beta chains as cytomegalovirus-associated.

The study ran its PCR with 60 Vbeta and 13 Jbeta primers. Repertoires were generated with immunoSEQ multiplex PCR, while TCRdb's copy carries only in-frame clones and drops some. The repertoire consists of 98,000 or so clones, with over 75% occurring once and the leading ten covering 5% to 6%. J was trimmed by 5 bases and V by 1 base; bases with no gene match: 7. Per the germline V gene, CDR1 is SGHAT and CDR2 is FQNNGV. The CDR3 extends over 15 amino acids. The specimen was PBMCs. The TCR was taken from a young woman in good health and CMV-seropositive. J is TRBJ2-5 and V is TRBV11-2; 7 bases agree with TRBD2. CDR3 sequence: CASSLARGSFETQYF. CDR3 coding DNA: TGTGCCAGCAGCTTAGCCCGCGGGAGCTTTGAGACCCAGTACTTC.